The 25 T cell receptor beta chains below all came from one sample that was sequenced in a study of T cell responses to AZD1222 COVID-19 vaccine. Sequenced by immunoSEQ multiplex PCR; TCRdb stores in-frame clones only, minus some. This sample carries around 180,000 clones, 85% to 95% of them seen once, and the ten largest clones take around 9.3%. Sequenced here: peripheral blood, sampled on day 0 of AZD1222 vaccination. Source of these receptors: an adult in good health.

This clone was seen once. The rearrangement uses TRBV27 and TRBJ2-1, with 7 bases fitting TRBD2. Germline CDR1 and CDR2: MNHEY and SMNVEV (reference sequence). After removal of 6 bases from V and 1 base from J, the junction contained 9 bases not matched to a gene. The CDR3 runs to 16 residues. CDR3 sequence: CASRGGTRESYNEQFF. The CDR3 DNA sequence: TGTGCCAGCAGGGGAGGGACGCGCGAGTCCTACAATGAGCAGTTCTTC.

As for this clone: At the DNA level, this CDR3 is encoded by other sequences in the same sample as well. The chain links TRBV18 to TRBJ2-2; 10 nucleotides align to TRBD2. The V gene end was trimmed by 0 bases and the J gene end by 6 bases; junction bases not matched to a gene: 4. This CDR3 has 16 residues. Germline values: CDR1 KGHSH, CDR2 LQKENI. Written as DNA, the CDR3 is TGTGCCAGCTCACCACCGGGGCTAGCGGGAGCCGGGGAGCTGTTTTTT. Translation gives CASSPPGLAGAGELFF.

The DNA for the CDR3 is TGTGCCAGCAGCCCTTCGGGGCGGGAGGAAGAGACCCAGTACTTC. Protein product: CASSPSGREEETQYF. V and J are TRBV5-4 and TRBJ2-5, with 8 bases aligning to TRBD2. The V gene end was trimmed by 4 bases and the J gene end by 3 bases; junction bases not matched to a gene: 8. The CDR3 runs 15 residues. CDR1 is SGHNT and CDR2 is YYREEE in the germline V gene (reference sequence). Drawing the rest from reference TRBV5-4 and TRBJ2-5, the complete variable domain is ETGVTQSPTHLIKTRGQQVTLRCSSQSGHNTVSWYQQALGQGPQFIFQYYREEENGRGNFPPRFSGLQFPNYSSELNVNALELDDSALYLCASSPSGREEETQYFGPGTRLLVL.

This chain uses TRBV6-6 with TRBJ1-2; 9 bases agree with TRBD1. The V gene end was trimmed by 2 bases and the J gene end by 2 bases; junction bases not matched to a gene: 3. The CDR3 is made up of 15 amino acids. CDR1 is MNHNY, CDR2 SVGAGI, per germline (reference sequence). The CDR3 sequence: CASSYDGQGNYGYTF. CDR3 DNA: TGTGCCAGCAGTTACGACGGACAGGGGAACTATGGCTACACCTTC.

V is TRBV19 and J is TRBJ1-1; TRBD1 matches 9 bases. From germline, CDR1 is LNHDA and CDR2 SQIVND (reference sequence). This CDR3 spans 15 amino acids. V shed 3 bases, J shed 7 bases, and the junction held 9 bases outside the gene matches. This CDR3 is CASSIMGDRVGEAFF. CDR3 sequence (DNA): TGTGCCAGTAGTATTATGGGGGACAGGGTTGGTGAAGCTTTCTTT.

The chain uses TRBV5-1 and TRBJ2-5; D uncertain. CDR3 length: 13 residues. V shed 0 bases and J shed 0 bases, with 3 bases lying between them. Germline V lookup: CDR1 SGHRS, CDR2 YFSETQ. The CDR3 loop is CASSLGYQETQYF. CDR3 in DNA: TGCGCCAGCAGCTTGGGGTACCAAGAGACCCAGTACTTC.

The table lists this clone with a few counts. V and J are TRBV7-2 and TRBJ1-2; no firm D call. The CDR3 has 14 residues. CDR1 and CDR2 from the germline V gene are SGHTA and FQGNSA. The V end was cut by 5 bases, the J end by 0 bases, with 10 bases between. CDR3 bases: TGTGCCAGCAGCCTACAGCAAACTAACTATGGCTACACCTTC. Protein product: CASSLQQTNYGYTF.

This chain links TRBV7-2 with TRBJ1-1; 7 nucleotides agree with TRBD1. Germline loops: CDR1 SGHTA, CDR2 FQGNSA. This CDR3 spans 13 amino acids. V lost 4 bases to trimming and J lost 6 bases; unmatched junction nucleotides: 5. In DNA, the CDR3 is TGTGCCAGCAGCTACCTCGACAGGGCTGAAGCTTTCTTT. This translates into CASSYLDRAEAFF.

V gene TRBV6-5 combines with J gene TRBJ2-1; 9 nucleotides align to TRBD1. From germline, CDR1 is MNHEY and CDR2 SVGAGI. The CDR3 consists of 15 residues. V lost 6 bases and J lost 8; bases outside the gene matches: 11. The CDR3 sequence: CASRRGGTGFDEQFF. CDR3 in DNA: TGTGCCAGCAGGAGAGGGGGGACAGGGTTTGATGAGCAGTTCTTC.

This chain uses TRBV10-3 with TRBJ2-4; 7 nucleotides align to TRBD2. From germline, CDR1 is ENHRY and CDR2 SYGVKD. The CDR3 is 17 residues long. Germline trimming cut 5 bases from V and 3 bases from J; bases unmatched to any gene: 13. CDR3 nucleotides: TGTGCCATCAGTCCTAGCGGCGTCCCTGGGAGCAAAAACATTCAGTACTTC. Translation gives CAISPSGVPGSKNIQYF.

J is TRBJ2-3 and V is TRBV28, with 9 bases that match TRBD2. Germline assignment: CDR1 MDHEN and CDR2 SYDVKM. The CDR3 length is 18 residues. V lost 5 bases and J lost 2; bases outside the gene matches: 14. The chain's CDR3 is CASSNIYRTSDTTDTQYF. DNA for the CDR3: TGTGCCAGCAGTAATATCTACCGGACTAGCGACACCACAGATACGCAGTATTTT.

The chain uses TRBV10-3 and TRBJ1-1; TRBD1 is a possible D gene (6 bases). With 6 bases removed from V and 6 bases from J, the gap between germline ends came to 17 bases. The germline CDR1 and CDR2 sequences are ENHRY and SYGVKD. This CDR3 has 14 amino acids. DNA for the CDR3: TGTGCCATCAGAGGTACGGGGGCGCTTGCTGAAGCTTTCTTT. As protein: CAIRGTGALAEAFF.

The rearrangement links TRBV5-8 to TRBJ1-5; the D is unclear. Germline CDR1 and CDR2: SGHTS and YDEGEE. The V and J ends lost 5 bases and 2 bases respectively, with 5 bases between them. The CDR3 extends over 12 amino acids. CDR3 bases: TGTGCCAGCAGATATGGCAATCAGCCCCAGCATTTT. Translating it yields CASRYGNQPQHF. The full variable domain, completed using reference TRBV5-8 and TRBJ1-5, is EAGVTQSPTHLIKTRGQQATLRCSPISGHTSVYWYQQALGLGLQFLLWYDEGEERNRGNFPPRFSGRQFPNYSSELNVNALELEDSALYLCASRYGNQPQHFGDGTRLSIL.

The chain joins TRBV18 to TRBJ1-5; 8 positions match TRBD1. The CDR3 is 15 residues long. Germline CDR1 KGHSH, CDR2 LQKENI. J was trimmed by 4 bases and V by 2 bases; bases with no gene match: 4. This chain's CDR3 is CASSPGTGPNQPQHF. The CDR3 region has the DNA TGTGCCAGCTCACCAGGGACAGGCCCTAATCAGCCCCAGCATTTT.

The chain couples TRBV30 to TRBJ2-3; the match to TRBD2 covers 8 bases. Trimming took 0 bases from V and 6 from J; bases not matched to a gene: 8. The CDR3 runs to 15 residues. Germline V CDR1 and CDR2: GTSNPN, SVGIG (reference sequence). The CDR3 is CAWSVRRGGADTQYF. The CDR3 nucleotides read TGTGCCTGGAGTGTACGTCGGGGGGGGGCTGATACGCAGTATTTT.

CDR3 region: CASSLDRLIYEQYF. Written as DNA, the CDR3 is TGTGCCAGCAGCTTAGACAGATTGATCTACGAGCAGTACTTC. The chain recombines TRBV5-5 with TRBJ2-7; TRBD1 is a possible D gene (5 bases). The CDR3 runs to 14 residues. Germline loops: CDR1 SGHKS, CDR2 YYEKEE (reference sequence). V dropped 2 bases and J dropped 3 bases, with 12 bases sitting between them.

This chain's CDR3 is CASRRVAGASTEAFF. CDR3 bases: TGTGCCAGCAGGAGAGTTGCGGGGGCCAGCACTGAAGCTTTCTTT. The V gene is TRBV11-2, the J gene TRBJ1-1; possibly TRBD1 for D (6 bases). The germline V gene encodes CDR1 SGHAT and CDR2 FQNNGV. V gave up 6 bases and J gave up 4 bases, with 18 bases separating them. The CDR3 spans 15 residues.

This rearrangement joins TRBV6-2 or TRBV6-3 to TRBJ2-1, with D unresolved. The germline V gene encodes CDR1 MNHEY and CDR2 SVGEGT. The CDR3 loop spans 12 amino acids. Between the trimmed V and J ends, which lost 6 bases and 5 bases, there was a span of 8 bases. The CDR3 DNA sequence: TGTGCCAGCAGCTTAATGGACAATGAGCAGTTCTTC. Protein sequence: CASSLMDNEQFF.

This chain connects TRBV14 to TRBJ1-1; 7 nucleotides line up with TRBD1. This CDR3 is 14 amino acids long. Germline CDR1 SGHDN, CDR2 FVKESK. V lost 4 bases to trimming and J lost 0 bases; unmatched junction nucleotides: 2. This chain's CDR3 is CASSPGTVNTEAFF. The CDR3 bases are TGTGCCAGCAGCCCCGGGACAGTGAACACTGAAGCTTTCTTT.

This clone was observed a single time. This chain connects TRBV29-1 to TRBJ2-3, with 12 bases that match TRBD2. CDR3 length: 16 residues. Germline values: CDR1 SQVTM, CDR2 ANQGSEA. Trimming took 0 bases from V and 4 from J; bases not matched to a gene: 5. The CDR3 protein is CSVEDQTSGGPDTQYF. For the CDR3, the DNA is TGCAGCGTTGAAGATCAGACTAGCGGGGGACCAGATACGCAGTATTTT.

This clone was seen once. The chain uses TRBV6-5 and TRBJ1-4, with TRBD1 identical over 8 bases. CDR1 and CDR2 (germline): MNHEY, SVGAGI. The CDR3 has 14 residues. The V and J ends lost 7 bases and 7 bases, in that order; junction bases with no gene match: 8. DNA for the CDR3: TGTGCCAGCACCGTCGGACAGGGAGGTGAAAAACTGTTTTTT. Translated: CASTVGQGGEKLFF.

The V gene is TRBV27, the J gene TRBJ2-1, with 11 positions matching TRBD2. Trimming at V came to 3 bases and at J to 6 bases, leaving 1 base not matched to a gene. The CDR3 sequence is 14 residues long. Germline CDR1 MNHEY, CDR2 SMNVEV (reference sequence). The DNA for the CDR3 is TGTGCCAGCAGTTTGACTAGCGGGACCAATGAGCAGTTCTTC. Its protein product is CASSLTSGTNEQFF.

This rearrangement joins TRBV7-9 to TRBJ2-1; weak D call: TRBD2 (7 bases). CDR3 length: 15 amino acids. Germline-derived CDR1 and CDR2 are SEHNR and FQNEAQ (reference sequence). Deletions cut 1 base from V and 13 bases from J, with 20 bases between. The CDR3: CASSLEGGFEGHQFF. CDR3 DNA sequence: TGTGCCAGCAGCTTAGAGGGGGGGTTTGAGGGACATCAGTTCTTC. Drawing the rest from reference TRBV7-9 and TRBJ2-1, the complete variable domain is DTGVSQNPRHKITKRGQNVTFRCDPISEHNRLYWYRQTLGQGPEFLTYFQNEAQLEKSRLLSDRFSAERPKGSFSTLEIQRTEQGDSAMYLCASSLEGGFEGHQFFGPGTRLTVL.

V is TRBV5-5 and J is TRBJ1-5; TRBD1 matches at 7 bases. This CDR3 has 15 residues. CDR1 and CDR2 from the germline V gene are SGHKS and YYEKEE (reference sequence). V lost 5 bases, J lost 0 bases, and 5 bases stayed unmatched. The CDR3 DNA sequence: TGTGCCAGCAGACTCACAGGGGCTAGCAATCAGCCCCAGCATTTT. Its protein is CASRLTGASNQPQHF.

Notes on this clone: This sample also contains other DNA sequences that code for the same CDR3. This chain uses TRBV9 with TRBJ2-1, with 11 bases lining up with TRBD2. The CDR3 length is 16 residues. After removal of 0 bases from V and 2 bases from J, the junction contained 1 base not matched to a gene. The germline gives CDR1 SGDLS, CDR2 YYNGEE. CDR3 residues: CASSVGSGGAYNEQFF. The CDR3 DNA is TGTGCCAGCAGCGTAGGTAGCGGGGGGGCCTACAATGAGCAGTTCTTC.